The T cell receptor beta chain described here comes from a study of T cells in narcolepsy. The CDR3 is made up of 14 amino acids. CDR1 WSHSY and CDR2 SAAADI come from the germline V gene. Libraries were prepared by immunoSEQ multiplex PCR; TCRdb keeps only in-frame clonotypes and omits some of them. The sample consists of about 25,000 clones, 70% to 85% of them appearing once. The receptor's source is a human donor with narcolepsy. This chain links TRBV10-2 with TRBJ2-5, with 7 bases lining up with TRBD2. The J call may be mistaken, given a closer DNA end match to TRBJ2-7. The sequenced sample was CD45RA- memory CD4+ T cells from PBMCs. The CDR3, as DNA: TGCGCCAGCAGTTCTAGCGGAAGCCGATACGAGCAGTACTTC. It translates to CASSSSGSRYEQYF.